Below, one T cell receptor (beta chain) is given with its context. Method: immunoSEQ multiplex PCR; TCRdb's copy keeps in-frame clones and lacks some. The data contain more than 65,000 clones, less than 85% of them singletons. The data belong to a study of OX40 agonist ivuxolimab in advanced cancers. Here the sequenced sample was CD4+ or CD8+ T cells sorted from blood, taken in a trial of the OX40 agonist ivuxolimab. The TCR originated in an adult with an advanced solid tumor such as melanoma, head and neck, liver or kidney cancer.

CDR3 protein: CASSVGGHAREKLFF. CDR3 nucleotides: TGTGCCAGCAGCGTAGGTGGCCACGCCAGAGAAAAACTGTTTTTT. V is TRBV9 and J is TRBJ1-4; D not resolved. V was cut by 0 bases and J by 8 bases, with 14 bases left in between. The germline CDR1 and CDR2 sequences are SGDLS and YYNGEE. The CDR3 is 15 residues long.